This TCR beta chain was retrieved from a study of blood T cells in healthy people across ages. Sample-barcoded 5' priming and a J-beta primer mix drove a second PCR of about 7 to 12 cycles. A single record per CDR3 protein comes from TCRdb applying MiXCR to the 5' RACE reads. Of 550,000 to 750,000 distinct CDR3 sequences listed, around 21% are singletons. V was trimmed by 6 bases and J by 2 bases, leaving 10 bases between them. The CDR3 is 13 amino acids. Per the germline V gene, CDR1 is SGHTA and CDR2 is FQGNSA. Study observations and caveats: TCR beta diversity per million T cells fell roughly linearly with age. It was not possible, with unsorted PBMCs, to conclusively compare naive and antigen-experienced cells.

This clonotype has a handful of counts. Its antigen is not identified. The extraction recovered at least 6 micrograms of total RNA per sample. Material: blood. The sequence was obtained from an older man in good health. The genes are TRBV7-2 and TRBJ1-1; D is unclear. CDR3 protein: CASRREGNTEAFF. The CDR3, as DNA: TGTGCCAGCAGGAGGGAAGGAAACACTGAAGCTTTCTTT.